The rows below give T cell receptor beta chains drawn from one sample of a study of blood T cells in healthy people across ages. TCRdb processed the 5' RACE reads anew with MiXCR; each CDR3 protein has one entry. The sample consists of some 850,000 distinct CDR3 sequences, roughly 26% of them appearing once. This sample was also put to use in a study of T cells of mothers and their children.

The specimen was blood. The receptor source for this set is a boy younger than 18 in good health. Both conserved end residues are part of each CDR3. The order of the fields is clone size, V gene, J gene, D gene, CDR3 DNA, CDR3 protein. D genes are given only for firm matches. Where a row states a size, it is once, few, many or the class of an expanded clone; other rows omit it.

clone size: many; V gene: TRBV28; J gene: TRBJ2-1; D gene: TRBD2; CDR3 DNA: TGTGCCAGCAGTTGGGGGGGGGTGCAGCAGTTCTTC; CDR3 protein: CASSWGGVQQFF
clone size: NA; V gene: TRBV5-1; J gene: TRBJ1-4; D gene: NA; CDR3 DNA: TGCGCCAGCTGTAGGTCTGCAACTAATGAAAAACTGTTTTTT; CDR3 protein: CASCRSATNEKLFF
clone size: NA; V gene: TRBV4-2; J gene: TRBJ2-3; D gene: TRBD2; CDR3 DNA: TGTGCCAGCACCACAAGGACTAGCGGGGGCACAGATACGCAGTATTTT; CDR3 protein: CASTTRTSGGTDTQYF
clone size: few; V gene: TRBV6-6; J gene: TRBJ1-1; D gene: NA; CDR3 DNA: TGTGCCAGCAGGTCAGGGGTTCTCGTCGACACTGAAGCTTTCTTT; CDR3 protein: CASRSGVLVDTEAFF
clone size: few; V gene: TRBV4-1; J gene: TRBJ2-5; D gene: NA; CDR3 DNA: TGCGCCAGCAGCCACTACCAGGCGGAGACCCAGTACTTC; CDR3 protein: CASSHYQAETQYF
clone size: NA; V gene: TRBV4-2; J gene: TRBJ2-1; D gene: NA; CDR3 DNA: TGTGCCAGCAGCCCGCGAGGGGGGCCCTACAGTGAGCAGTTCTTC; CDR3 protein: CASSPRGGPYSEQFF
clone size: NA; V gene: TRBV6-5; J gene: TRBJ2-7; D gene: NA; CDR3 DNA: TGTGCCAGCAGTTACGACAGGGAGGCCCACGAGCAGTACTTC; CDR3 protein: CASSYDREAHEQYF
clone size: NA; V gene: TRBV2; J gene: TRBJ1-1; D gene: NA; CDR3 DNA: TGTGCCAGCAGTGAAGACACGTGGGCTTTCTTT; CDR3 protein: CASSEDTWAFF
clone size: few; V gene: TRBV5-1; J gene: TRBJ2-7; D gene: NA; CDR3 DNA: TGCGCCAGCAGCCTCGGGACCGTCGGGGAGCAGTACTTC; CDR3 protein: CASSLGTVGEQYF
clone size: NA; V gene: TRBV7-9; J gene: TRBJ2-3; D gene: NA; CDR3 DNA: TGTGCCAGCAGCTTAGCAGTGGGGACCACAGATACGCAGTATTTT; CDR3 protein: CASSLAVGTTDTQYF
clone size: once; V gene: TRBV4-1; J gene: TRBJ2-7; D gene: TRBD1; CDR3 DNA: TGCGCCAGCAGCCAAGACGGGACAGGGAGGTACGAGCAGTACTTC; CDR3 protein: CASSQDGTGRYEQYF
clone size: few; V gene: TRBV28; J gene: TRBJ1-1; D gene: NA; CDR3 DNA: TGTGCCAGCAGTCGGCGGAGGAACACTGAAGCTTTCTTT; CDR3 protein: CASSRRRNTEAFF
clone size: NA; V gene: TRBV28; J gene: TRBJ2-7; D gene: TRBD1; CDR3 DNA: TGTGCCAGCAGTGGGGGGGGACAGGGAGGGTACGAGCAGTACTTC; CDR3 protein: CASSGGGQGGYEQYF
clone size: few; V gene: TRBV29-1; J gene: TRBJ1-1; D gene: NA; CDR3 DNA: TGCAGCACCCCCCCGGCATCGCGGAGGGTCACTGAAGCTTTCTTT; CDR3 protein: CSTPPASRRVTEAFF
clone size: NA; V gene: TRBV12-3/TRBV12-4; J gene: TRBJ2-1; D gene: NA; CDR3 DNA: TGTGCCAGCACCTACCCAGGGTTTGACCCGCAAACTATATACAATGAGCAGTTCTTC; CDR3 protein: CASTYPGFDPQTIYNEQFF
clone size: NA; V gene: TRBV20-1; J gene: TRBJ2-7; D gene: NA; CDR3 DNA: TGCAGTGCTAGGCCTGAAGGAATCTCCTACGAGCAGTACTTC; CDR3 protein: CSARPEGISYEQYF
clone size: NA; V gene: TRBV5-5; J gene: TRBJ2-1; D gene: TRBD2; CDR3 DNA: TGTGCCAGCAGCCCGACTAGCGCCGGAGAGCAGTTCTTC; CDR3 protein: CASSPTSAGEQFF
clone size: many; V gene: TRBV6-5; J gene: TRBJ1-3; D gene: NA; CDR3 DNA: TGTGCCAGCAGTTACTCCGGAGGGGAGACTGGAGACACCATATATTTT; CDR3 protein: CASSYSGGETGDTIYF
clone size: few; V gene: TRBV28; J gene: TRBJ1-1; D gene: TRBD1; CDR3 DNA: TGTGCCAGCACCCGAGGGGGCCGAGAGGCCTGGTCGGGAGCTTTCTTT; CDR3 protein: CASTRGGREAWSGAFF
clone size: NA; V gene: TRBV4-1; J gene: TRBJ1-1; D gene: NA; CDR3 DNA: TGCGCCAGCAGCCAAGTCCCGGGAGGGGACACTGAAGCTTTCTTT; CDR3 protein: CASSQVPGGDTEAFF
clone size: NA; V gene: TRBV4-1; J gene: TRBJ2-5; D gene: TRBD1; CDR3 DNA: TGCGCCAGCAGACGAGCACAGGGGCCGGACCAAGAGACCCAGTACTTC; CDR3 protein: CASRRAQGPDQETQYF
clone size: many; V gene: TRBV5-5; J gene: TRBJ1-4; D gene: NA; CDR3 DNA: TGTGCCAGCAGCTTGGGACTGACAACTAATGAAAAACTGTTTTTT; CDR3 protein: CASSLGLTTNEKLFF
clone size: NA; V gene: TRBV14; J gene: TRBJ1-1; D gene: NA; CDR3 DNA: TGTGCCAGCAGCCAAGATGGACAGCACACTGAAGCCTTCTTT; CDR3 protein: CASSQDGQHTEAFF
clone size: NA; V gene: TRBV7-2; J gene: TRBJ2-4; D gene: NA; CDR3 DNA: TGTGCCAGCAGCTTAGCGTGGGAAAGCGGCCTTCAGTACTTC; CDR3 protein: CASSLAWESGLQYF
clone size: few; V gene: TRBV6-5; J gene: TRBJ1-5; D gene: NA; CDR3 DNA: TGTGCCAGCAGTTACTCTGTGGCTCAGCCCCAGCATTTT; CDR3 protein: CASSYSVAQPQHF
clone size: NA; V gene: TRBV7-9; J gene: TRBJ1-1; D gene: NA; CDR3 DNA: TGTGCCAGCAGCACGATATCAGGAGCTTTCTTT; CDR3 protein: CASSTISGAFF
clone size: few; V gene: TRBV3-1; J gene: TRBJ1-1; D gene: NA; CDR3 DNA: TGTGCCAGCAGCCTCCCGCAGGGAAGTAGCACTGAAGCTTTCTTT; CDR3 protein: CASSLPQGSSTEAFF
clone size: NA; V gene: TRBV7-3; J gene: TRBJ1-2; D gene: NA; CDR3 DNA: TGTGCCAGCTGCTTTCAGGGGAACTATGGCTACACCTTC; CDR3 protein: CASCFQGNYGYTF
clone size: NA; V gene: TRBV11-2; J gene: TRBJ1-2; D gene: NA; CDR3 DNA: TGTGCCAGCAGCTTAGAATGGACCCGAGGAGGCTACACCTTC; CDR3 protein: CASSLEWTRGGYTF
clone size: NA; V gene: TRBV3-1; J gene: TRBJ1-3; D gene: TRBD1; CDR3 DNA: TGTGCCAGCAGCCGAACAGGGGCCACCCCTGGAAACACCATATATTTT; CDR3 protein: CASSRTGATPGNTIYF
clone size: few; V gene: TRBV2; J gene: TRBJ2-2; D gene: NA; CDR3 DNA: TGTGCCAGCAGGGGAACGACAGTGGCCGGGGAGCTGTTTTTT; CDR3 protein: CASRGTTVAGELFF
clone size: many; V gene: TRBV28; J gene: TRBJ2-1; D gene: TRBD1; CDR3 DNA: TGTGCCAGCAGTCTGGGACAGGTTTCCTACAATGAGCAGTTCTTC; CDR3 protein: CASSLGQVSYNEQFF
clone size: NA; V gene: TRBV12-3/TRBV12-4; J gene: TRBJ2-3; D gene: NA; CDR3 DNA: TGTGCCAGCAGTACTCCTTCTAGCACAGATACGCAGTATTTT; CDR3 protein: CASSTPSSTDTQYF
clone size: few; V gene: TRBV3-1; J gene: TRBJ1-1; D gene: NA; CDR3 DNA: TGTGCCACTAAACAGGGATCGGGGACTGAAGCTTTCTTT; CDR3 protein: CATKQGSGTEAFF
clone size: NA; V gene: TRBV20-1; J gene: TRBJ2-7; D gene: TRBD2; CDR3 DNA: TGCAGTGCCAAGACTAGCGGGGGGCTCCCTGGGGAGCAGTACTTC; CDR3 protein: CSAKTSGGLPGEQYF
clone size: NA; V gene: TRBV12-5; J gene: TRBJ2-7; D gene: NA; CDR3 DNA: TGTGCTAGTGGTGAGGGTCCCCAATACGAGCAGTACTTC; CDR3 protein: CASGEGPQYEQYF
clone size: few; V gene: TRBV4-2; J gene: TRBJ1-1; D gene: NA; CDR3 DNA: TGTGCCAGCAGCCAAGAGTTTCCCATTGAAGGGAACACTGAAGCTTTCTTT; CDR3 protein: CASSQEFPIEGNTEAFF
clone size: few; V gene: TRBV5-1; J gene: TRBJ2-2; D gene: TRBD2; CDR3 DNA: TGCGCCAGCAGCCGGGGGGAGAACACCGGGGAGCTGTTTTTT; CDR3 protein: CASSRGENTGELFF
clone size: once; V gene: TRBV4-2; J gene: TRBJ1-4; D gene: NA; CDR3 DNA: TGTGCCAGCAGCCAAGCCCGAACTAATGAAAAACTGTTTTTT; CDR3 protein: CASSQARTNEKLFF
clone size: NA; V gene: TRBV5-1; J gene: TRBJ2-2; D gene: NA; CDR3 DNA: TGCGCCAGCAGCTTGATATGGGGGGACGGGACCGGGGAGCTGTTTTTT; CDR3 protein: CASSLIWGDGTGELFF
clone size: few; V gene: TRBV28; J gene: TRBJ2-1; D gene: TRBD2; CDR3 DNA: TGTGCCAGCAGTTTCTTTGGCGGGGGGCGTAATGAGCAGTTCTTC; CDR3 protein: CASSFFGGGRNEQFF
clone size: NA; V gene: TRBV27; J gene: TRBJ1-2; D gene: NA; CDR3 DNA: TGTGCCAGCAGTTCTACGACATGGATGAACTATGGCTACACCTTC; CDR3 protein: CASSSTTWMNYGYTF
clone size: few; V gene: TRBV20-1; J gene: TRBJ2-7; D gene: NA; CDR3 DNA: TGCAGTGCTAGGGGCCCTTCCTACGAGCAGTACTTC; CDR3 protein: CSARGPSYEQYF
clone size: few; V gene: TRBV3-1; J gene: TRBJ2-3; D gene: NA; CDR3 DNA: TGTGCCAGCAGCCGGGACGGAGTCACAGATACGCAGTATTTT; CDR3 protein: CASSRDGVTDTQYF
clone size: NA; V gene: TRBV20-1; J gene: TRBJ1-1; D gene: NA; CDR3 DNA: TGCAGTGCCACTACCAACCGGCGCGAGAGAGAAGCTTTCTTT; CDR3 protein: CSATTNRREREAFF
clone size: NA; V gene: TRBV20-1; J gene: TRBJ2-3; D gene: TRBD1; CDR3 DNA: TGCAGTGCTAGCTACAGGGGCCGCGCAGATACGCAGTATTTT; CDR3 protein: CSASYRGRADTQYF
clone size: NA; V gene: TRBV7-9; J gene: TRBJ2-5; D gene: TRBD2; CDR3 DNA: TGTGCCAGCAGCCCACCCGGGACTACCAAAGAGACCCAGTACTTC; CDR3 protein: CASSPPGTTKETQYF
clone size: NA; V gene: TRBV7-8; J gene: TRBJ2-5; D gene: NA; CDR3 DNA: TGTGCCAGCAGTTCCGCAGGACAGTCAAGGGCCCAGTACTTC; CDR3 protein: CASSSAGQSRAQYF
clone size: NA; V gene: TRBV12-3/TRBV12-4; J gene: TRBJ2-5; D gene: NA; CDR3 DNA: TGTGCCAGCAGTGGCCGGGGGGGGACAGTGGAGACCCAGTACTTC; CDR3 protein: CASSGRGGTVETQYF
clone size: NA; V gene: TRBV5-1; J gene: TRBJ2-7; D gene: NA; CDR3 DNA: TGCGCCAGCACCCTAGTGGGGCGAAGAGAGCAGTACTTC; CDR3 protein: CASTLVGRREQYF